The 15 T cell receptor beta chains below all came from one sample that was sequenced in a study of blood T cell repertoires in COVID-19. Sequencing was performed with immunoSEQ multiplex PCR; in TCRdb, only in-frame clones are kept and a portion is missing. The table has about 230,000 clones, nearly 90% seen once. Material: PBMCs or T cells enriched from blood (not recorded which). The origin of the receptors is a woman aged 25-40 years with acute COVID-19.

V is TRBV28 and J is TRBJ2-7; D perhaps matches TRBD1 (6 bases). This CDR3 region has 14 residues. From germline, CDR1 is MDHEN and CDR2 SYDVKM. The V gene lost 3 bases and the J gene lost 3 bases, with 12 bases spanning the gap. For the CDR3, the DNA is TGTGCCAGCAGTTTCAGACAGGAGTACTACGAGCAGTACTTC. This translates into CASSFRQEYYEQYF.

The genes are TRBV9 and TRBJ1-1, with D tentatively TRBD1 (5 bases). The CDR3 runs 14 residues. V was shortened by 7 bases and J by 1 base, with 14 bases between the two germline ends. Per germline, CDR1 SGDLS and CDR2 YYNGEE. The CDR3 region has the DNA TGTGCCAGCGGGGACGGAGGGCCGAACACTGAAGCTTTCTTT. Translated, it gives CASGDGGPNTEAFF.

This chain links TRBV23-1 with TRBJ1-3; 7 bases line up with TRBD1. TRBV23-1 is an ORF for which the function is uncertain. This CDR3 comprises 17 residues. The trim removed 0 bases at V and 1 base at J, leaving 6 bases unmatched. The CDR3 here is CASSQSGKQGSGNTIYF. The CDR3 DNA reads TGCGCCAGCAGTCAATCGGGGAAACAGGGGTCTGGAAACACCATATATTTT.

This clone was picked up one time. In DNA, the CDR3 is TGTGCCAGCTGTAGACAGGGAGAAACCGGGGAGCTGTTTTTT. It specifies CASCRQGETGELFF. This chain joins TRBV6-5 and TRBJ2-2; 7 bases are shared with TRBD1. The CDR3 is 14 amino acids. V was clipped by 8 bases and J by 5 bases; unmatched bases: 8. CDR1 is MNHEY and CDR2 is SVGAGI in the germline V gene.

Only one count was recorded for this clone. This chain joins TRBV7-9 and TRBJ2-7; TRBD1 aligns across 10 bases. The germline CDR1 and CDR2 sequences are SEHNR and FQNEAQ (reference sequence). After removal of 1 base from V and 4 bases from J, the junction contained 7 bases not matched to a gene. This CDR3 region has 16 residues. DNA for the CDR3: TGTGCCAGCAGCTTAGTCCCGGACAGGGGGAAGTACGAGCAGTACTTC. This translates into CASSLVPDRGKYEQYF.

The rearrangement uses TRBV30 and TRBJ1-4, with D unresolved. This CDR3 is 11 amino acids long. V was cut by 0 bases and J by 8 bases, with 4 bases left in between. Germline V gene sequence: CDR1 GTSNPN, CDR2 SVGIG (reference sequence). The CDR3 DNA is TGTGCCTGGAGTGTGCGAGAAAAACTGTTTTTT. This translates into CAWSVREKLFF.

V usage is TRBV7-2 and J usage is TRBJ1-2; D perhaps matches TRBD1 (6 bases). CDR1 and CDR2 (germline): SGHTA, FQGNSA. V was clipped by 2 bases and J by 4 bases, with 11 bases between them. The CDR3 contains 14 residues. The CDR3 reads CASSLNRVVYGYTF. The CDR3 nucleotides are TGTGCCAGCAGCTTAAACAGGGTCGTCTATGGCTACACCTTC.

The rearrangement uses TRBV18 and TRBJ1-4; 8 bases fit TRBD1. V gave up 5 bases and J gave up 4 bases; unmatched junction bases: 3. The CDR3 has 14 residues. Germline lookup yields CDR1 KGHSH and CDR2 LQKENI. The CDR3 nucleotides read TGTGCCAGCTCAAGACAGGGGAGTAATGAAAAACTGTTTTTT. This codes for CASSRQGSNEKLFF.

The chain joins TRBV19 to TRBJ2-2, with TRBD1 identical over 8 bases. The CDR3 sequence is 14 residues long. Trimming cost V 7 bases and J 5 bases; bases outside gene matches: 6. Germline CDR1 is LNHDA and CDR2 is SQIVND (reference sequence). The CDR3 loop reads CASKLQGATGELFF. The CDR3 DNA follows: TGTGCCAGTAAACTCCAGGGGGCAACCGGGGAGCTGTTTTTT.

The V call is TRBV19, the J call TRBJ1-5, with a possible D match to TRBD1 (5 bases). V was clipped by 5 bases and J by 8 bases, with 13 bases between them. CDR1 is LNHDA and CDR2 is SQIVND in the germline V gene (reference sequence). The CDR3 runs to 13 residues. CDR3: CASSEGLREPQHF. CDR3 DNA: TGTGCCAGTAGTGAAGGTCTCAGGGAGCCCCAGCATTTT.

This clone was counted between two and nine times. The chain couples TRBV12-3 or TRBV12-4 to TRBJ1-2; D unresolved. The V end lost 10 bases, the J end lost 5 bases, and 14 bases lay between the germline ends. CDR3 size: 12 residues. The CDR3 region is CATRGRMYGYTF. CDR3 sequence (DNA): TGTGCCACACGTGGGAGGATGTATGGCTACACCTTC.

V gene TRBV11-2 combines with J gene TRBJ2-7; TRBD2 aligns across 11 bases. CDR1 and CDR2 (germline): SGHAT, FQNNGV. CDR3 size: 15 residues. Trimming cost V 1 base and J 4 bases; bases outside gene matches: 3. The CDR3 sequence is CASSLASGGFYEQYF. The CDR3 nucleotides read TGTGCCAGCAGCTTAGCTAGCGGGGGGTTTTACGAGCAGTACTTC.

This clone is a singleton in its sample. J is TRBJ2-4 and V is TRBV29-1, with D perhaps TRBD2 (7 bases). This CDR3 contains 17 residues. Deletions cut 0 bases from V and 1 base from J, with 16 bases between. Germline V gene lookup returns CDR1 SQVTM and CDR2 ANQGSEA. The CDR3, as DNA: TGCAGCGTTGAAGATCTTCCGGGGGGCGCGGCCAAAAACATTCAGTACTTC. This gives the protein CSVEDLPGGAAKNIQYF.

V is TRBV19 and J is TRBJ1-1, with 7 bases lining up with TRBD1. J gave up 0 bases and V 6 bases, and 7 bases lay outside the gene matches. CDR1 is LNHDA and CDR2 is SQIVND in the germline V gene (reference sequence). CDR3 length equals 15 residues. In DNA form, the CDR3 reads TGTGCCAGTAGGGGGCAGGGGGGAGTGAACACTGAAGCTTTCTTT. Residues: CASRGQGGVNTEAFF.

This chain joins TRBV15 and TRBJ2-1, with 10 bases lining up with TRBD2. The CDR3 runs 17 residues. The ends lost 3 bases at V and 7 bases at J; junction bases unmatched: 12. Germline CDR1 is LNHNV and CDR2 is YYDKDF (reference sequence). In nucleotides, the CDR3 is TGTGCCACCAGCAGGGACCCCGACCTAGCGGGGGTTAATGAGCAGTTCTTC. Translation gives CATSRDPDLAGVNEQFF.